One sample yielded the 21 T cell receptor beta chains listed below, sequenced in a study of cytomegalovirus exposure and HLA in healthy donors. The primer mix had 60 Vbeta and 13 Jbeta primers. Some clones are missing from TCRdb's copy, which holds only in-frame ones; the method was immunoSEQ multiplex PCR. The sample holds about 70,000 clones, around 87% seen once. The specimen was PBMCs. The receptors come from a woman in her 30s in good health and CMV-seropositive.

V gene TRBV19 combines with J gene TRBJ1-2, with 8 bases that match TRBD1. The CDR3 extends over 16 amino acids. V dropped 5 bases and J dropped 5; count of bases not matched to a gene: 13. Germline values: CDR1 LNHDA, CDR2 SQIVND (reference sequence). The CDR3 DNA follows: TGTGCCAGTAGTCCCGCAGGGGGCGCGTTCTGGTATGGCTACACCTTC. Translation: CASSPAGGAFWYGYTF.

J is TRBJ1-5 and V is TRBV16; D ambiguous. V lost 2 bases and J lost 7, with 15 bases in between. The CDR3 length is 15 residues. The germline gives CDR1 KGHSY, CDR2 FQNENV. The CDR3 DNA reads TGTGCCAGCAGCCAAACCGTCAACACGGGGCAGCCCCAGCATTTT. Its translation: CASSQTVNTGQPQHF.

The CDR3 DNA reads as TGTGCCAGCAGTGAACCCCGCGGGGGGGCCATGAACACTGAAGCTTTCTTT. Its translation is CASSEPRGGAMNTEAFF. The rearrangement uses TRBV2 and TRBJ1-1, with D perhaps matching TRBD1 (6 bases). Trimming stripped 2 bases from V and 0 bases from J, with 16 bases between. This CDR3 has 17 residues. From germline, CDR1 is SNHLY and CDR2 FYNNEI.

The chain is built from TRBV11-2 and TRBJ2-7; 10 positions agree with TRBD2. With V trimmed by 5 bases and J by 1 base, 17 bases remained unmatched. Per germline, CDR1 SGHAT and CDR2 FQNNGV. The CDR3 has 19 residues. The CDR3 protein is CASSPAPSPSGRRSYEQYF. The CDR3 DNA sequence: TGTGCCAGCAGCCCCGCCCCCTCACCTAGCGGGAGAAGATCCTACGAGCAGTACTTC.

A single count supports this clone. The CDR3 DNA sequence: TGTGCCAGTAGTACGAAATTCGGACTAACCCCCAGCGCCTTGAATGAGCAGTTCTTC. Translated: CASSTKFGLTPSALNEQFF. The V and J genes are TRBV19 and TRBJ2-1, with D maybe TRBD2 (6 bases). Trimming removed 4 bases at V and 7 bases at J, with 29 bases between. The CDR3 has 19 residues. The germline CDR1 and CDR2 sequences are LNHDA and SQIVND (reference sequence). The entire variable domain, with the rest obtained from reference TRBV19 and TRBJ2-1, is as follows: DGGITQSPKYLFRKEGQNVTLSCEQNLNHDAMYWYRQDPGQGLRLIYYSQIVNDFQKGDIAEGYSVSREKKESFPLTVTSAQKNPTAFYLCASSTKFGLTPSALNEQFFGPGTRLTVL.

The V gene is TRBV7-9, the J gene TRBJ2-7, with a tentative D call TRBD2 (6 bases). V lost 2 bases and J lost 2, with 10 bases in between. The germline gives CDR1 SEHNR, CDR2 FQNEAQ (reference sequence). The CDR3 totals 14 residues. The CDR3 DNA reads TGTGCCAGCAGCTTAAGTGGGAGGCCCTACGAGCAGTACTTC. Its protein is CASSLSGRPYEQYF.

This clone has only a few counts. This rearrangement joins TRBV10-3 to TRBJ2-2; TRBD1 matches 9 bases. V lost 10 bases, J lost 5 bases, and 11 bases stayed unmatched. This CDR3 comprises 15 residues. Germline assignment: CDR1 ENHRY and CDR2 SYGVKD. CDR3: CATAPGQGYTGELFF. The CDR3 coding sequence is TGTGCCACCGCCCCCGGACAGGGGTATACCGGGGAGCTGTTTTTT.

The CDR3 region is CASSRDNPSPEQYF. CDR3 DNA sequence: TGTGCCAGCTCACGGGACAACCCCAGCCCGGAGCAGTACTTC. The chain is built from TRBV18 and TRBJ2-7; perhaps TRBD1 as D (6 bases). The CDR3 is made up of 14 amino acids. CDR1 KGHSH and CDR2 LQKENI come from the germline V gene. Trimming stripped 4 bases from V and 7 bases from J, with 17 bases between.

This rearrangement joins TRBV10-3 to TRBJ2-4, with TRBD2 matching 7 bases. CDR1 is ENHRY and CDR2 is SYGVKD in the germline V gene. This CDR3 has 13 amino acids. The trim removed 6 bases at V and 2 bases at J, leaving 1 base unmatched. In DNA form, the CDR3 reads TGTGCCATCAGCGGGACTACCAAAAACATTCAGTACTTC. Translation gives CAISGTTKNIQYF.

V and J are TRBV27 and TRBJ2-5; 7 bases align to TRBD2. CDR3 length: 13 amino acids. CDR1 and CDR2 from the germline V gene are MNHEY and SMNVEV (reference sequence). Unmatched junction bases numbered 3, after V lost 4 bases and J lost 4 bases. The CDR3 loop is CASSWEGSETQYF. The CDR3 nucleotides are TGTGCCAGCAGTTGGGAGGGATCAGAGACCCAGTACTTC.

The rearrangement joins TRBV11-2 to TRBJ2-7; 8 bases align to TRBD1. The CDR3 loop spans 17 amino acids. Germline V gene sequence: CDR1 SGHAT, CDR2 FQNNGV. Germline trimming cut 1 base from V and 4 bases from J; bases unmatched to any gene: 12. The CDR3: CASSLVGRTGRRYEQYF. The CDR3 nucleotides are TGTGCCAGCAGCTTAGTGGGTCGGACAGGGCGAAGGTACGAGCAGTACTTC.

The chain links TRBV5-4 to TRBJ2-1, with D possibly TRBD2 on 6 matching bases. CDR1 is SGHNT, CDR2 YYREEE, per germline (reference sequence). The CDR3 consists of 20 residues. Trimming left V 4 bases short and J 5 bases short, with 31 bases between. The CDR3 sequence: CASSVLEASSGSRVNNEQFF. CDR3 DNA: TGTGCCAGCAGCGTCCTAGAGGCTAGCTCCGGGAGTCGGGTTAACAATGAGCAGTTCTTC.

The chain is built from TRBV7-9 and TRBJ1-2; D may be TRBD1 (6 bases). Germline lookup yields CDR1 SEHNR and CDR2 FQNEAQ (reference sequence). Deletions cut 0 bases from V and 0 bases from J, with 11 bases between. The CDR3 sequence is 16 residues long. Here the CDR3 DNA reads TGTGCCAGCAGCTTAGCCGGACAGCCAGCTAACTATGGCTACACCTTC. Its protein product is CASSLAGQPANYGYTF.

This clone has just one count. V and J are TRBV6-6 and TRBJ2-1, with 9 bases lining up with TRBD1. Germline-derived CDR1 and CDR2 are MNHNY and SVGAGI (reference sequence). This CDR3 region has 16 residues. With V trimmed by 8 bases and J by 5 bases, 13 bases remained unmatched. The CDR3 coding sequence is TGTGCCAGCCGACCTCTGGGGACAGGGTTAAACAATGAGCAGTTCTTC. Residues: CASRPLGTGLNNEQFF.

The rearrangement joins TRBV5-4 to TRBJ2-7; TRBD1 might be the D (6 bases). CDR1 and CDR2 (germline): SGHNT, YYREEE (reference sequence). The CDR3 totals 13 residues. Trimming stripped 3 bases from V and 2 bases from J, with 9 bases between. As DNA, the CDR3 is TGTGCCAGCAGCTATGACAGGACCTACGAGCAGTACTTC. It codes for CASSYDRTYEQYF.

The genes are TRBV27 and TRBJ2-3; no reliable D call. V was cut by 3 bases and J by 0 bases, with 16 bases left in between. Per germline, CDR1 MNHEY and CDR2 SMNVEV (reference sequence). The CDR3 covers 17 residues. This chain's CDR3 is CASSFRSRSRSTDTQYF. Here the CDR3 DNA reads TGTGCCAGCAGTTTTCGGTCGCGGAGTAGAAGCACAGATACGCAGTATTTT.

This sequence joins TRBV4-1 and TRBJ2-7; 9 bases fit TRBD2. Germline V gene data show CDR1 as MGHRA and CDR2 as YSYEKL. The CDR3 sequence is 16 residues long. Trimming took 0 bases from V and 2 from J; bases not matched to a gene: 5. The CDR3 coding sequence is TGCGCCAGCAGCCAAGACCCTTCTAGCGGGGCCTACGAGCAGTACTTC. Its translation is CASSQDPSSGAYEQYF.

This chain uses TRBV7-9 with TRBJ2-5; unclear D gene. Germline lookup yields CDR1 SEHNR and CDR2 FQNEAQ (reference sequence). V dropped 3 bases and J dropped 5 bases, with 13 bases sitting between them. The CDR3 is 14 amino acids. The CDR3 loop reads CASSFSSRPETQYF. CDR3 nucleotide sequence: TGTGCCAGCAGCTTTTCTTCTAGGCCTGAGACCCAGTACTTC. The full variable domain, completed using reference TRBV7-9 and TRBJ2-5, is DTGVSQNPRHKITKRGQNVTFRCDPISEHNRLYWYRQTLGQGPEFLTYFQNEAQLEKSRLLSDRFSAERPKGSFSTLEIQRTEQGDSAMYLCASSFSSRPETQYFGPGTRLLVL.

V and J are TRBV28 and TRBJ1-5; 9 bases are a match to TRBD1. This CDR3 contains 13 residues. The V gene end was trimmed by 6 bases and the J gene end by 9 bases; junction bases not matched to a gene: 6. CDR1 is MDHEN and CDR2 is SYDVKM in the germline V gene. CDR3 region: CASRDRGIGPQHF. The CDR3 nucleotides read TGTGCCAGCAGGGACAGGGGTATTGGGCCCCAGCATTTT. The full variable domain, its missing parts supplied by reference TRBV28 and TRBJ1-5, is DVKVTQSSRYLVKRTGEKVFLECVQDMDHENMFWYRQDPGLGLRLIYFSYDVKMKEKGDIPEGYSVSREKKERFSLILESASTNQTSMYLCASRDRGIGPQHFGDGTRLSIL.

The chain is built from TRBV29-1 and TRBJ2-3; 8 bases are a match to TRBD1. V gave up 4 bases and J gave up 4 bases; unmatched junction bases: 7. The length of the CDR3 is 14 residues. Germline lookup yields CDR1 SQVTM and CDR2 ANQGSEA. The CDR3 DNA reads TGCAGCGTTGCTGGACAGGGATCTGCAGATACGCAGTATTTT. It codes for CSVAGQGSADTQYF.

As concerns this clone: This CDR3 is missing its conserved last phenylalanine or tryptophan, likely due to a read error. J is TRBJ1-3 and V is TRBV9; maybe TRBD1 (5 bases). Germline loops: CDR1 SGDLS, CDR2 YYNGEE. V was pared by 2 bases and J by 1 base, with 7 bases between. CDR3 length equals 14 residues. CDR3 sequence reads: CASSVTDSGNTIYL. As DNA, the CDR3 is TGTGCCAGCAGCGTGACAGATTCTGGAAACACCATATATCTT.